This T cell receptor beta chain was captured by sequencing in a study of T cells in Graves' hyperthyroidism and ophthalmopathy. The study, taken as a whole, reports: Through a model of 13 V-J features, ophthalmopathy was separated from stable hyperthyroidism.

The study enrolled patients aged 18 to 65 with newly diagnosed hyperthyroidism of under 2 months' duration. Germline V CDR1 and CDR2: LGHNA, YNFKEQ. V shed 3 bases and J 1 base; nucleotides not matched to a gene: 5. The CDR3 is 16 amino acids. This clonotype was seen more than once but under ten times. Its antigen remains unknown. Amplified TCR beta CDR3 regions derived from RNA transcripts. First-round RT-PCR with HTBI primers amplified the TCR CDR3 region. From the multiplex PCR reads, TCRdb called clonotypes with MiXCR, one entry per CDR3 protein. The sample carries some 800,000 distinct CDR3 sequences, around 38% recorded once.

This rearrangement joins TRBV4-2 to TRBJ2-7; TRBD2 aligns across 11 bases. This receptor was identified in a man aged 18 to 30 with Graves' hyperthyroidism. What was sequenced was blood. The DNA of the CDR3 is TGTGCCAGCAGCCAGATTCCTAGCGGGAGGTCCTACGAGCAGTACTTC. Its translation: CASSQIPSGRSYEQYF.